The T cell receptor (beta chain) under discussion was sequenced for a study of blood T cell repertoires in COVID-19. Those enrolled, adults aged roughly 18 to 95 years, came from 25 or so US areas. Participant-given clinical history determined each cohort assignment. As originally analysed: By means of reference gene primer amplification, nucleated cell counts were estimated. Here immunoSEQ multiplex PCR was the method, and the copy in TCRdb shows in-frame clones only, minus some. V, J and clone size were drawn from that table, and D and trimming were deduced from the DNA. The data show 450,000 to 500,000 clones, approximately 90% seen once. With 5 bases clipped from V and 5 bases from J, the junction kept 4 bases outside the gene matches. Germline V gene lookup returns CDR1 SNHLY and CDR2 FYNNEI. This CDR3 contains 14 residues.

This TCR was recovered from a woman aged 60-75 years who had recovered from COVID-19. Sequenced material: PBMCs or T cells enriched from blood (not recorded which). The genes are TRBV2 and TRBJ1-5; 9 bases align to TRBD1. CDR3 in amino acids: CASSRDRADQPQHF. CDR3 nucleotide sequence: TGTGCCAGCAGTCGGGACAGGGCGGATCAGCCCCAGCATTTT.